This T cell receptor (beta chain) was obtained from a study of control samples from healthy donors and cancer patients. This CDR3 is 14 amino acids long. V was shortened by 0 bases and J by 4 bases, with 8 bases between the two germline ends. Germline lookup yields CDR1 SGDLS and CDR2 YYNGEE. Clones were sequenced by immunoSEQ multiplex PCR, and TCRdb holds only the in-frame ones, with some missing. The sample contains around 200,000 clones, about 95% of which appear only once. This sequence originates from a man between 50 and 59 years old in good health. This rearrangement joins TRBV9 to TRBJ1-3, with D perhaps TRBD1 (5 bases). What was sequenced was blood. This chain's CDR3 is CASSVEGDGNTIYF. The CDR3 nucleotides read TGTGCCAGCAGCGTAGAAGGGGACGGAAACACCATATATTTT.